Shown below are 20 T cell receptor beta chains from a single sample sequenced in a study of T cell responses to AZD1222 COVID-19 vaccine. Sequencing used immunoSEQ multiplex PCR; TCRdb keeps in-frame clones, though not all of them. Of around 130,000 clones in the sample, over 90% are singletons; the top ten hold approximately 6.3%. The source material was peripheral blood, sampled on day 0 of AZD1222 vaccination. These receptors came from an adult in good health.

The CDR3 loop is CASSRQTSGYSYEQYF. DNA for the CDR3: TGTGCCAGCAGTCGACAAACTAGCGGCTACTCCTACGAGCAGTACTTC. The chain carries TRBV27 and TRBJ2-7, with 8 bases identical to TRBD2. CDR1 is MNHEY and CDR2 is SMNVEV in the germline V gene (reference sequence). The CDR3 covers 16 residues. The ends lost 5 bases at V and 0 bases at J; junction bases unmatched: 9.

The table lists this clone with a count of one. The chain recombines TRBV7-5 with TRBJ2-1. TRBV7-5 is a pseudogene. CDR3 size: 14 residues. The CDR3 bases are TGTGCCAGAAGCTTAGTGCCCCCTGAAGGGGAGCAGTTCTTC. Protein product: CARSLVPPEGEQFF.

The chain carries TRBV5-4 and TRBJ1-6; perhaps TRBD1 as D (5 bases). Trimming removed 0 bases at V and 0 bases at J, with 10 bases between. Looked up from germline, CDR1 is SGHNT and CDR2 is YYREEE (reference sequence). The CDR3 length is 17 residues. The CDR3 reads CASSLAWGDSYNSPLHF. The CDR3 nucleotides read TGTGCCAGCAGCTTGGCGTGGGGGGACTCCTATAATTCACCCCTCCACTTT.

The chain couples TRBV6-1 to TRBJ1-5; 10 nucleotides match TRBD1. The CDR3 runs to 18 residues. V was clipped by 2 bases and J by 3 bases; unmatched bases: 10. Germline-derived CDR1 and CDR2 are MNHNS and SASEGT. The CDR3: CASSEHGQGGFLNQPQHF. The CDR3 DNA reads TGTGCCAGCAGTGAACACGGACAGGGGGGATTTCTCAATCAGCCCCAGCATTTT.

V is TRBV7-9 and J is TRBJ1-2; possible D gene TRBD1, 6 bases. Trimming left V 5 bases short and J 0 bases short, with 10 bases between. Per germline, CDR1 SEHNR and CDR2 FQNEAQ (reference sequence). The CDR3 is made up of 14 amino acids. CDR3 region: CASSPRTANYGYTF. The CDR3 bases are TGTGCCAGCAGCCCTCGGACAGCTAACTATGGCTACACCTTC.

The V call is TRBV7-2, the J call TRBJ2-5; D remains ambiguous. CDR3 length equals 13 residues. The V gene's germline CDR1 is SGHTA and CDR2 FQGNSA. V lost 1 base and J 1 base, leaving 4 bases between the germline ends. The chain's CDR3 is CASSLGSQETQYF. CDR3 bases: TGTGCCAGCAGCTTAGGCAGCCAAGAGACCCAGTACTTC.

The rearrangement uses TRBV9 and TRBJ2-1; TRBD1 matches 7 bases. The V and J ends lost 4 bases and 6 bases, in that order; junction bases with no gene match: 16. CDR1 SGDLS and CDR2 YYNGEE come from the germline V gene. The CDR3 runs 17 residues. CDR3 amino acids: CASSSRDSRGVGNEQFF. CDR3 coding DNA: TGTGCCAGCAGCTCCCGGGACAGCCGAGGGGTAGGCAATGAGCAGTTCTTC.

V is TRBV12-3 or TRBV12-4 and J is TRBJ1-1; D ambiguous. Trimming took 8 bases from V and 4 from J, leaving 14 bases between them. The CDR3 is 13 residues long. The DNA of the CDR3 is TGTGCCAGCGGTTCGGCTTCGGGCACTGAAGCTTTCTTT. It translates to CASGSASGTEAFF.

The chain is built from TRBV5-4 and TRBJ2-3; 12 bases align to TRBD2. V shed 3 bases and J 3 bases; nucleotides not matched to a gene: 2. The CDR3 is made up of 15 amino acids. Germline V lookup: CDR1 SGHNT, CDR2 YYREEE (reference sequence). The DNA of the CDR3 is TGTGCCAGCAGCTACGGACTAGCGGGAACAGATACGCAGTATTTT. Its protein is CASSYGLAGTDTQYF.

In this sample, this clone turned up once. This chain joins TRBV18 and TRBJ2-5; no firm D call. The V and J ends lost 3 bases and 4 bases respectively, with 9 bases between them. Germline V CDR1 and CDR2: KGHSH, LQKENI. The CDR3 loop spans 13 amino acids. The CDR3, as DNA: TGTGCCAGCTCACCTGGCATGGGAGAGACCCAGTACTTC. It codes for CASSPGMGETQYF.

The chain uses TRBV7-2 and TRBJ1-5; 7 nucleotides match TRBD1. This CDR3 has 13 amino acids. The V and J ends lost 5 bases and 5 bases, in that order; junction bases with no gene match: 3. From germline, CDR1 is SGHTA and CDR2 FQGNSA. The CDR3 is CASSTTGYQPQHF. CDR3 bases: TGTGCCAGCAGCACGACAGGGTATCAGCCCCAGCATTTT.

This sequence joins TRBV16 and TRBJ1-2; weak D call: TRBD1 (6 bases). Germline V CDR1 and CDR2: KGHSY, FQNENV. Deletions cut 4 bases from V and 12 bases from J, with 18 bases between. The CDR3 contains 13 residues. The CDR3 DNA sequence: TGTGCCAGCAGCCCTAACCGACAGGAGGAAAACACCTTC. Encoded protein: CASSPNRQEENTF.

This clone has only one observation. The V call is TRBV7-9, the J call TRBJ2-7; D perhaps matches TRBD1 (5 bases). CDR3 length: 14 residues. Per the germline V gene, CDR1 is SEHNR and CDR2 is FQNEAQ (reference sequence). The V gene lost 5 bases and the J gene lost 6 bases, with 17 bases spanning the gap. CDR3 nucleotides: TGTGCCAGCAGCGAAACAGGCGCGGTGAGCGAGCAGTACTTC. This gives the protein CASSETGAVSEQYF. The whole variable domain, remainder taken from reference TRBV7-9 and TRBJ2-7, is DTGVSQNPRHKITKRGQNVTFRCDPISEHNRLYWYRQTLGQGPEFLTYFQNEAQLEKSRLLSDRFSAERPKGSFSTLEIQRTEQGDSAMYLCASSETGAVSEQYFGPGTRLTVT.

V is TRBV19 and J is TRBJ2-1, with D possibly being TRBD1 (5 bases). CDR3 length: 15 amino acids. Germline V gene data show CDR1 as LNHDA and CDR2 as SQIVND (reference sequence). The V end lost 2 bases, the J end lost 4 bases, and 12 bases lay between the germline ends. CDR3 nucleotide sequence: TGTGCCAGTAGTATAAGCCAGGGAAGATACAATGAGCAGTTCTTC. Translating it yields CASSISQGRYNEQFF.

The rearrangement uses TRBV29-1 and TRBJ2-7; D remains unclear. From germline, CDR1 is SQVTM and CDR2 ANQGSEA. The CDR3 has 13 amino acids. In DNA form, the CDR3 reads TGCACCCCGACCCCTTCTGATTACTACGAGCAGTACTTC. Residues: CTPTPSDYYEQYF.

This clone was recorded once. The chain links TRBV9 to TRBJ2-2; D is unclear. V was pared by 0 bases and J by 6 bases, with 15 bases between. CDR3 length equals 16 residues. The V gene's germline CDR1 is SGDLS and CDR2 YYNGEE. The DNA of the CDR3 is TGTGCCAGCAGCGTAGTAGGTGCTCAAATTCCCGGGGAGCTGTTTTTT. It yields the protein CASSVVGAQIPGELFF. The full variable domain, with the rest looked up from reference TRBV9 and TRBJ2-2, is DSGVTQTPKHLITATGQRVTLRCSPRSGDLSVYWYQQSLDQGLQFLIQYYNGEERAKGNILERFSAQQFPDLHSELNLSSLELGDSALYFCASSVVGAQIPGELFFGEGSRLTVL.

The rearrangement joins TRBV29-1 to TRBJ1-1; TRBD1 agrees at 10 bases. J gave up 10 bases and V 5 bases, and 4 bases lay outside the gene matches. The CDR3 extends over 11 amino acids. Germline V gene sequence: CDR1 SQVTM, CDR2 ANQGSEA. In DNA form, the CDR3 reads TGCAGCGTTCTCCGGGACAGGGGAGCTTTCTTT. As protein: CSVLRDRGAFF. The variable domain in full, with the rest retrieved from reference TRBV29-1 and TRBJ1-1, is SAVISQKPSRDICQRGTSLTIQCQVDSQVTMMFWYRQQPGQSLTLIATANQGSEATYESGFVIDKFPISRPNLTFSTLTVSNMSPEDSSIYLCSVLRDRGAFFGQGTRLTVV.

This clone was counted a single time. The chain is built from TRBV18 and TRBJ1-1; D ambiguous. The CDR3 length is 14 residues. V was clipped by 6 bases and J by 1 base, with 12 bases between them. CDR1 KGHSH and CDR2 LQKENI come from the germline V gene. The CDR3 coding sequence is TGTGCCAGCTCGCTACTAGGCCAGAACACTGAAGCTTTCTTT. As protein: CASSLLGQNTEAFF.

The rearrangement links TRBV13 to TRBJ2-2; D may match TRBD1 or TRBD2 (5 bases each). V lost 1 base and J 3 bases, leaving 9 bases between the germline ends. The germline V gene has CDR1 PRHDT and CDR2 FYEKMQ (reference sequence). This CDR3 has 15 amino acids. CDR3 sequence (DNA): TGTGCCAGCAGCTTAGCCGGGACGTACACCGGGGAGCTGTTTTTT. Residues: CASSLAGTYTGELFF.

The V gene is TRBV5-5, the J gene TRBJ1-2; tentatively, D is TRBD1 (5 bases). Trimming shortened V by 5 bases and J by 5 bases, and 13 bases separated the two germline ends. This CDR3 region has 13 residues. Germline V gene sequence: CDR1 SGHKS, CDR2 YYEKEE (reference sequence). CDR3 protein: CASSYSTDYGYTF. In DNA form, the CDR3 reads TGTGCCAGCAGTTACTCGACAGATTATGGCTACACCTTC.